The 7 T cell receptor beta chains below come from one sample, sequenced in a study of blood T cell repertoires in COVID-19. Profiling relied on immunoSEQ multiplex PCR, and the TCRdb table lists in-frame clones only, not all of them. The sample records 100,000 to 120,000 clones, approximately 85% being singletons. Sample: peripheral blood. The receptors were gathered from a woman between 55 and 75 years old with COVID-19, enrolled during active disease.

This rearrangement joins TRBV5-1 to TRBJ1-1; the D gene is possibly TRBD1 (6 bases). CDR3 length: 16 amino acids. The germline V and J ends were trimmed by 3 bases and 7 bases, with 22 bases remaining between them. Germline-derived CDR1 and CDR2 are SGHRS and YFSETQ. As DNA, the CDR3 is TGCGCCAGCAGCTATTCTCCCACAGGGATAGGGGGTGAAGCTTTCTTT. Translated, it gives CASSYSPTGIGGEAFF.

The CDR3 loop is CASSLSARGFSGNTIYF. The CDR3, as DNA: TGTGCCAGCAGTTTATCGGCCAGGGGATTCTCTGGAAACACCATATATTTT. The V call is TRBV27, the J call TRBJ1-3; TRBD1 might be the D (6 bases). The CDR3 totals 17 residues. V was cut by 0 bases and J by 0 bases, with 12 bases left in between. CDR1 is MNHEY and CDR2 is SMNVEV in the germline V gene (reference sequence).

V and J are TRBV4-1 and TRBJ1-1; D might be TRBD1 (5 bases). The CDR3 runs to 15 residues. The germline V and J ends were trimmed by 1 base and 6 bases, with 15 bases remaining between them. Germline lookup yields CDR1 MGHRA and CDR2 YSYEKL. CDR3 in amino acids: CASSQVAKQEPEAFF. In DNA form, the CDR3 reads TGCGCCAGCAGCCAAGTTGCTAAACAGGAGCCTGAAGCTTTCTTT.

The J gene is TRBJ2-7, the V gene TRBV3-1 (or the pseudogene TRBV3-2); TRBD2 aligns across 9 bases. V trimming: 0 bases; J trimming: 9 bases; junction bases outside the gene matches: 6. Germline-derived CDR1 and CDR2 are LGHDT and YNNKEL (reference sequence). This CDR3 has 14 residues. The CDR3 DNA is TGTGCCAGCAGCCAAGATGCAGCGGGGGGTCTGCAGTACTTC. The encoded protein is CASSQDAAGGLQYF.

The V call is TRBV5-1, the J call TRBJ2-5; 12 bases are a match to TRBD2. The CDR3 sequence is 18 residues long. Germline V CDR1 and CDR2: SGHRS, YFSETQ. V lost 4 bases and J lost 4; bases outside the gene matches: 14. DNA for the CDR3: TGCGCCAGCAGCCTAGCTAGCGGGGGGGTTTGGAGAGGAGAGACCCAGTACTTC. It is translated as CASSLASGGVWRGETQYF.

The genes are TRBV5-5 and TRBJ1-2, with 8 positions matching TRBD1. Germline values: CDR1 SGHKS, CDR2 YYEKEE (reference sequence). The CDR3 is made up of 15 amino acids. The ends lost 3 bases at V and 8 bases at J; junction bases unmatched: 12. This chain's CDR3 is CASSSRQGPLEGYTF. The CDR3 DNA sequence: TGTGCCAGCAGCTCACGACAGGGGCCGCTGGAGGGCTACACCTTC.

The CDR3 region is CASSLRQNEKLFF. In DNA form, the CDR3 reads TGTGCCAGCAGCTTAAGACAGAATGAAAAACTGTTTTTT. The chain carries TRBV7-3 and TRBJ1-4; possibly TRBD1 for D (5 bases). Deletions cut 1 base from V and 5 bases from J, with 5 bases between. The CDR3 contains 13 residues. Germline CDR1 reads SGHTA; CDR2 reads FQGTGA. Complete variable domain (other parts from reference TRBV7-3 and TRBJ1-4): GAGVSQTPSNKVTEKGKYVELRCDPISGHTALYWYRQSLGQGPEFLIYFQGTGAADDSGLPNDRFFAVRPEGSVSTLKIQRTERGDSAVYLCASSLRQNEKLFFGSGTQLSVL.